This entry describes one T cell receptor beta chain. Its matching antigen is unknown. Here immunoSEQ multiplex PCR was the method, and the copy in TCRdb shows in-frame clones only, minus some. In the table there are about 83,000 clones, around 90% of which are singletons. This CDR3 comprises 18 residues. V lost 1 base to trimming and J lost 0 bases; unmatched junction nucleotides: 5. CDR1 is MGHRA and CDR2 is YSYEKL in the germline V gene. These data come from a study of OX40 agonist ivuxolimab in advanced cancers. Overall study: Melanoma, hepatocellular carcinoma, head and neck or renal cell cancer occurred in dose-escalation patients. People who had prior anti-PD-1, anti-PD-L1 or anti-CTLA-4 therapy could take part, and under 50% had some.

A history of autoimmune disease or systemic immunosuppression excluded patients. Study-level findings and limits: Circulating CD4+ and CD8+ T cells showed clonal expansion by week 6 at 0.1 to 3.0 mg/kg.

The sequence was collected from an adult with an advanced solid tumor such as melanoma, head and neck, liver or kidney cancer. This specimen was CD4+ or CD8+ T cells sorted from blood, taken in a trial of the OX40 agonist ivuxolimab. The genes are TRBV4-1 and TRBJ2-1; TRBD2 matches at 11 bases. CDR3 bases: TGCGCCAGCAGCCAAGCGGGGCTAGCGGGGGGCTCCTACAATGAGCAGTTCTTC. As protein: CASSQAGLAGGSYNEQFF.